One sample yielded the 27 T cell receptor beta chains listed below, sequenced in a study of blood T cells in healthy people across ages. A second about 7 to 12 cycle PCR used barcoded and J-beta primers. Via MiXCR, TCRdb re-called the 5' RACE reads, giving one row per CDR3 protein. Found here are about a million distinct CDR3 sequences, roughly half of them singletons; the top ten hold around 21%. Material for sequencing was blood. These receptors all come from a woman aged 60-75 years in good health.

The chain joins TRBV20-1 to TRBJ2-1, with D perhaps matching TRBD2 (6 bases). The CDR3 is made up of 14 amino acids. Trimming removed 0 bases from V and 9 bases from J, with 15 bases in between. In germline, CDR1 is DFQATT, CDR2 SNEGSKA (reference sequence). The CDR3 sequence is CSARDQGLPFEQFF. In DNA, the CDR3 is TGCAGTGCTAGAGATCAGGGACTCCCATTTGAGCAGTTCTTC.

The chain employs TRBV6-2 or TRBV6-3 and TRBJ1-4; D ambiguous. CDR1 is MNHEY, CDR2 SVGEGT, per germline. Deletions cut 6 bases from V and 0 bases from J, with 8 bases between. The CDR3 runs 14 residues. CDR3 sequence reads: CASRIASTNEKLFF. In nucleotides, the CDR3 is TGTGCCAGCAGGATCGCATCAACTAATGAAAAACTGTTTTTT.

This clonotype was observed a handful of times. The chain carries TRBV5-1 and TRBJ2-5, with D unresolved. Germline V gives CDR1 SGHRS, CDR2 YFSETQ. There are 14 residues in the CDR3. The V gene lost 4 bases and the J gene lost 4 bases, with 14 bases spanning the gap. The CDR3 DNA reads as TGCGCCAGCAGCCCGGAAGGGCTAGGAGAGACCCAGTACTTC. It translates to CASSPEGLGETQYF.

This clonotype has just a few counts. The CDR3 spells CATKQGRTDTQYF. In DNA form, the CDR3 reads TGTGCCACCAAGCAGGGGAGGACAGATACGCAGTATTTT. The chain uses TRBV24-1 and TRBJ2-3; D possibly uses TRBD1 or TRBD2 (6 bases each). The germline V and J ends were trimmed by 8 bases and 3 bases, with 11 bases remaining between them. Germline V CDR1 and CDR2: KGHDR, SFDVKD. CDR3 length equals 13 residues.

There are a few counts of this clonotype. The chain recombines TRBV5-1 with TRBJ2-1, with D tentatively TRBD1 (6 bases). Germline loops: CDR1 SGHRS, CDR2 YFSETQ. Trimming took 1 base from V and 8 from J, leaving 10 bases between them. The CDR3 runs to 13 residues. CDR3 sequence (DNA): TGCGCCAGCAGCTTGACAGGGTCCCATGAGCAGTTCTTC. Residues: CASSLTGSHEQFF. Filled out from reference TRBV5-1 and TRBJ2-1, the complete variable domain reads KAGVTQTPRYLIKTRGQQVTLSCSPISGHRSVSWYQQTPGQGLQFLFEYFSETQRNKGNFPGRFSGRQFSNSRSEMNVSTLELGDSALYLCASSLTGSHEQFFGPGTRLTVL.

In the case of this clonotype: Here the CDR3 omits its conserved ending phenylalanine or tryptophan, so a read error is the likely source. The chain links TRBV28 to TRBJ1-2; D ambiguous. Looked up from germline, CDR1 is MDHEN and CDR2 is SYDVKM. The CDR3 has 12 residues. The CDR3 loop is CASSLGDYGYTY. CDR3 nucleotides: TGCGCCAGCAGTCTGGGTGACTATGGCTACACCTAC.

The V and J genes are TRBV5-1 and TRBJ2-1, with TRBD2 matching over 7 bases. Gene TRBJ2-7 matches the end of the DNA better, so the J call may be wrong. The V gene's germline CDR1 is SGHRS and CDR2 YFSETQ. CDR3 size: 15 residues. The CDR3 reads CASSLGASGHNEQYF. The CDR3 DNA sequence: TGCGCCAGCAGCTTGGGCGCTAGCGGCCACAATGAGCAGTACTTC.

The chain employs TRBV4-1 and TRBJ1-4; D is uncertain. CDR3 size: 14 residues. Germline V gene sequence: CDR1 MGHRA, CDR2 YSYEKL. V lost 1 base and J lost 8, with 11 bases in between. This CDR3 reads CASSQVPGLEKLFF. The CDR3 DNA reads TGCGCCAGCAGCCAAGTGCCCGGATTGGAAAAACTGTTTTTT.

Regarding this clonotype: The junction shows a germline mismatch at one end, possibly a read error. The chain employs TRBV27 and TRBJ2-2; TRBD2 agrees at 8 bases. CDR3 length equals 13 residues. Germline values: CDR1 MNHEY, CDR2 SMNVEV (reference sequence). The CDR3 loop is CASSATSAGELFF. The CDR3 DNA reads TGTGCCAGCAGTGCGACTAGCGCCGGTGAGCTGTTTTTT.

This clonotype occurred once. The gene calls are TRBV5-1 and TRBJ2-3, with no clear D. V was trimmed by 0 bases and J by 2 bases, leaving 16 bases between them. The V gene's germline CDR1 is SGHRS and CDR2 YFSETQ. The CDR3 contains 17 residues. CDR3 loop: CASSLAGRRGFTDTQYF. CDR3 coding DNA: TGCGCCAGCAGCTTGGCCGGGCGGAGAGGCTTCACAGATACGCAGTATTTT. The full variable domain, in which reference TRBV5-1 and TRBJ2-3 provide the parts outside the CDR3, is KAGVTQTPRYLIKTRGQQVTLSCSPISGHRSVSWYQQTPGQGLQFLFEYFSETQRNKGNFPGRFSGRQFSNSRSEMNVSTLELGDSALYLCASSLAGRRGFTDTQYFGPGTRLTVL.

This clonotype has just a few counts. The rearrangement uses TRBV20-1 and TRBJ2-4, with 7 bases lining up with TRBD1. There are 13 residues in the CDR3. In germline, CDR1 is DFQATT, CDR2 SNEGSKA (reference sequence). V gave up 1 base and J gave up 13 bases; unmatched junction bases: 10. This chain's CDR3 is CSARADRVWEQYF. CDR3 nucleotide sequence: TGCAGTGCTAGAGCAGACAGGGTTTGGGAGCAGTACTTC.

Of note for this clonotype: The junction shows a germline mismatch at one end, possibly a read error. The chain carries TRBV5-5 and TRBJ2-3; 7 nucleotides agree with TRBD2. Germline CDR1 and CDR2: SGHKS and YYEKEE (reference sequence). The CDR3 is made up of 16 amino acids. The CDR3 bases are TGCGCCAGCAGCCCTACCCTAGCGGCCAACACAGATACGCAGTATTTT. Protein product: CASSPTLAANTDTQYF.

CDR3 sequence reads: CASSQDPTDYGYTF. In nucleotides, the CDR3 is TGCGCCAGCAGCCAAGATCCCACTGATTATGGCTACACCTTC. V is TRBV4-1 and J is TRBJ1-2; D call uncertain. The CDR3 is 14 residues long. With 0 bases removed from V and 5 bases from J, the gap between germline ends came to 10 bases. Germline loops: CDR1 MGHRA, CDR2 YSYEKL.

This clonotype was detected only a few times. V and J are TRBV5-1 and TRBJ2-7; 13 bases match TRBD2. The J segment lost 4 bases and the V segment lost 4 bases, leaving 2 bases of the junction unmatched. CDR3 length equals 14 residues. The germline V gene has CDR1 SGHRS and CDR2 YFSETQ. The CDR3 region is CASSMGLAGYEQYF. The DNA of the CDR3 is TGCGCCAGCAGCATGGGACTAGCGGGATACGAGCAGTACTTC.

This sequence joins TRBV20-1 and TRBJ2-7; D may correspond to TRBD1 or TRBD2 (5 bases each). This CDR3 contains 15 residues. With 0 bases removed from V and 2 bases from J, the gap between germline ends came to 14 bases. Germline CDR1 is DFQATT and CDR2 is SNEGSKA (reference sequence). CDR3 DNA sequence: TGCAGTGCTAGAGATGGCCGGGGACGGGCCTACGAGCAGTACTTC. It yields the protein CSARDGRGRAYEQYF.

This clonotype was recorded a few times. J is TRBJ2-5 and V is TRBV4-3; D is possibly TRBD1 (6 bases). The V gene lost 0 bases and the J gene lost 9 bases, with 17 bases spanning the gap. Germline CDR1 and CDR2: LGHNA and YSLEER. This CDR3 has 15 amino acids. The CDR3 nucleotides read TGCGCCAGCAGCCAAGACACTGAAGCAGGGGCGGCCCAGTACTTC. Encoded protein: CASSQDTEAGAAQYF.

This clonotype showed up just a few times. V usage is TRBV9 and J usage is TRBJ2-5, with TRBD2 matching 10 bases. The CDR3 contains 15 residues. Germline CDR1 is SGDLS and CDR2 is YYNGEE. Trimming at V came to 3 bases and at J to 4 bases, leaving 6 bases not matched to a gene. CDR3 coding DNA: TGTGCCAGCAGCGGGGGGACTAGCGCCTCAGAGACCCAGTACTTC. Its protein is CASSGGTSASETQYF.

CDR3 in DNA: TGCAGTGCTAGTATGGGGGGGTATGGCTACACCTTC. Its protein product is CSASMGGYGYTF. The chain carries TRBV20-1 and TRBJ1-2, with a weak D call TRBD1 (5 bases). The germline CDR1 and CDR2 sequences are DFQATT and SNEGSKA (reference sequence). This CDR3 region has 12 residues. V shed 3 bases and J shed 5 bases, with 10 bases lying between them.

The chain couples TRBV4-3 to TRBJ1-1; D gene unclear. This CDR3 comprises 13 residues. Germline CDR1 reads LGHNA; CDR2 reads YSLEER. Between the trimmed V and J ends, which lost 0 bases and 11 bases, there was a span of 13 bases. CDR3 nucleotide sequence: TGCGCCAGCAGCCAAGATCGGGCCTCGAGGGCTTTCTTT. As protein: CASSQDRASRAFF.

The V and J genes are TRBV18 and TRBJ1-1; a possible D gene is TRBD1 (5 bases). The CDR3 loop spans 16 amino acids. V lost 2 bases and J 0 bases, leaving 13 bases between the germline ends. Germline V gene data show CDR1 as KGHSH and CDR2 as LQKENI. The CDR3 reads CASSPSIDRMNTEAFF. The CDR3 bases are TGTGCCAGCTCACCATCTATCGACAGAATGAACACTGAAGCTTTCTTT.

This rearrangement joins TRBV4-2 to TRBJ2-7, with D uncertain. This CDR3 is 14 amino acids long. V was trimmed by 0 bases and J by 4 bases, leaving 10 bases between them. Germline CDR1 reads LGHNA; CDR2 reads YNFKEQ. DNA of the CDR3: TGTGCCAGCAGCCAAGAATGGGGTGATTACGAGCAGTACTTC. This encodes CASSQEWGDYEQYF.

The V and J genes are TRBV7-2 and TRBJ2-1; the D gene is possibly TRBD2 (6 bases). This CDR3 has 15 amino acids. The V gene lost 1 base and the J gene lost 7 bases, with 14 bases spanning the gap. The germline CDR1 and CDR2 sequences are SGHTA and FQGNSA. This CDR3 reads CASSLEGRAGNEQFF. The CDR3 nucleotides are TGTGCCAGCAGCTTAGAGGGCAGGGCGGGGAATGAGCAGTTCTTC.

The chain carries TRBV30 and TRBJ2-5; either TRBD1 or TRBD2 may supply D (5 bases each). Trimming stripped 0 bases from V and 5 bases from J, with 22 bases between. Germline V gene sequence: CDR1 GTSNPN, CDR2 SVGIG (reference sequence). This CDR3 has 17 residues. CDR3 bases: TGTGCCTGGAGTGTTGAGGGACCGCACCCGGGGTTGGAGACCCAGTACTTC. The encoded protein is CAWSVEGPHPGLETQYF.

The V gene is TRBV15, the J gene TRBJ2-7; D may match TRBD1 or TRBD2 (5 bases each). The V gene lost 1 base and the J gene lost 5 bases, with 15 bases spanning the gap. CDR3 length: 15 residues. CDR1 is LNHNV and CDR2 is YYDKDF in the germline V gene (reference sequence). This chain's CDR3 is CATSRGRTYGHEQYF. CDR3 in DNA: TGTGCCACCAGCAGAGGGAGGACATACGGCCACGAGCAGTACTTC.

The CDR3 protein is CSALGLAGDTQYF. CDR3 DNA: TGCAGTGCCCTGGGACTAGCGGGAGATACGCAGTATTTT. The V call is TRBV20-1, the J call TRBJ2-3; the match to TRBD2 covers 12 bases. V trimming: 6 bases; J trimming: 5 bases; junction bases outside the gene matches: 3. There are 13 residues in the CDR3. Germline V lookup: CDR1 DFQATT, CDR2 SNEGSKA (reference sequence).

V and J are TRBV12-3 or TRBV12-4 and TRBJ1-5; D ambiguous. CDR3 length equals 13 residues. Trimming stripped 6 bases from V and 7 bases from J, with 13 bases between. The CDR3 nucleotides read TGTGCCAGCAGCCCAGGTTCGGAGCAGCCCCAGCATTTT. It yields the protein CASSPGSEQPQHF.

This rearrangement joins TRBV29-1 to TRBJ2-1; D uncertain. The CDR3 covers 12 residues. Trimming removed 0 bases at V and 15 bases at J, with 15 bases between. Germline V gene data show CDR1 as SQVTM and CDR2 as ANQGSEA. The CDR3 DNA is TGCAGCGTTGAAGATCGTTCCGTGGTTCGGTTCTTC. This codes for CSVEDRSVVRFF.